The source of this T cell receptor (beta chain) is a study of regulatory T cells in long-lasting Graves disease. Turning to the study itself: Treatment with antithyroid drugs for over 5 years, together with positive TSH receptor antibodies, meant persistent Graves' disease.

The time point denotes: persistent/refractory GD, antithyroid drugs over 5 years with positive TRAb. Preparation of the TCR library used RNA extracted from PBMCs. In building TCR beta libraries, iRepertoire HTBI primers were used together with Arm-PCR of CDR3 regions. TCRdb passed the multiplex PCR reads through MiXCR, listing each CDR3 protein once. The repertoire holds hundreds of thousands of distinct CDR3 sequences, with more than 20% as singletons. Overall study findings and caveats: Persistent disease was associated with favored TRBV28 usage and with favored use of TRBJ1-2 and TRBJ2-5. Between persistent patients, fewer than 3,500 public clonotypes were shared, exceeding the 950 to 1,000 shared between new patients. Possibly, accuracy suffered from the small sample size.

Germline CDR1 reads SGHNT; CDR2 reads YENEEA. CDR3 size: 16 residues. Trimming pared 5 bases from V and 1 base from J, leaving 14 bases between. This clonotype occurred a few times. The target antigen is unknown. V is TRBV11-3 and J is TRBJ2-2; D could derive from TRBD1 or TRBD2 (6 bases each). The TCR sequence derives from a female donor with Graves disease. The source material was peripheral blood mononuclear cells (PBMCs), sampled when the disease was refractory, from a patient treated with antithyroid drugs. The CDR3 coding sequence is TGTGCCAGCAGCCTAGGGGGGACAATGAACACCGGGGAGCTGTTTTTT. As protein: CASSLGGTMNTGELFF.